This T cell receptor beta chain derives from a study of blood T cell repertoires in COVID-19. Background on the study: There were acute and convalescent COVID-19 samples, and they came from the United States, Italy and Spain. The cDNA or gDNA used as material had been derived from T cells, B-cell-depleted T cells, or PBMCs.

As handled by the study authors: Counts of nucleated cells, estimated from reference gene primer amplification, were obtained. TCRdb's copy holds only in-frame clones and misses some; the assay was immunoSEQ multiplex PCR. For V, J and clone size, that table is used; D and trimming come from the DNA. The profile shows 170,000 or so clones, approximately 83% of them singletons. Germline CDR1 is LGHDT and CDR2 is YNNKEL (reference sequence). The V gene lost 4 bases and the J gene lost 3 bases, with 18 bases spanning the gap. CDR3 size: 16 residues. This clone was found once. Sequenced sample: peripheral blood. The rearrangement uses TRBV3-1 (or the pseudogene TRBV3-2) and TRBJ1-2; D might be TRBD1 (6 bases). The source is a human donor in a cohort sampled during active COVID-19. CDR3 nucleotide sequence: TGTGCCAGCAGCCGTCGACAGGTATTGGGTGACTATGGCTACACCTTC. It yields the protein CASSRRQVLGDYGYTF.